A selection of T cell receptor beta chains follows, all from one sample in a study. Each CDR3 protein gets one entry after TCRdb re-called the RT-PCR reads with MiXCR. The sample lists more than 600,000 distinct CDR3 sequences; 12% to 15% were seen once. The specimen was memory CD4+ T cells from blood. These receptors were collected from a female donor in good health, serving as a healthy control. The CDR3 runs from the conserved cysteine through the conserved F or W. The order of the fields is D gene, V gene, clone size, J gene, CDR3 DNA, CDR3 protein. D genes are given only for firm matches. The listing skips clone size in some rows; elsewhere it reads once, few, many or a size class.

D gene: NA
V gene: TRBV12-3/TRBV12-4
clone size: few
J gene: TRBJ2-5
CDR3 DNA: TGTGCCAGCACCTCGGGGGGCATGGAGACCCAGTACTTC
CDR3 protein: CASTSGGMETQYF

D gene: NA
V gene: TRBV5-1
clone size: many
J gene: TRBJ2-3
CDR3 DNA: TGCGCCAGCAGCTTATGGGGAAGCACTGGCACAGATACGCAGTATTTT
CDR3 protein: CASSLWGSTGTDTQYF

D gene: TRBD1
V gene: TRBV5-6
clone size: NA
J gene: TRBJ1-2
CDR3 DNA: TGTGCCAGCAGGAGGACAGGGGCGGGCTATGGCTACACCTTC
CDR3 protein: CASRRTGAGYGYTF

D gene: NA
V gene: TRBV7-3
clone size: few
J gene: TRBJ2-2
CDR3 DNA: TGTGCCAGCAGTCCCGGACAGTTGGACACCGGGGAGCTGTTTTTT
CDR3 protein: CASSPGQLDTGELFF

D gene: NA
V gene: TRBV7-2
clone size: NA
J gene: TRBJ1-1
CDR3 DNA: TGTGCCAGCAGCTTGAGTACAGGTGCTAACACTGAAGCTTTCTTT
CDR3 protein: CASSLSTGANTEAFF

D gene: TRBD1
V gene: TRBV20-1
clone size: few
J gene: TRBJ2-1
CDR3 DNA: TGCAGTGCTGGAAGATCCGGGACAGCGAACAATGAGCAGTTCTTC
CDR3 protein: CSAGRSGTANNEQFF

D gene: NA
V gene: TRBV7-2
clone size: NA
J gene: TRBJ1-1
CDR3 DNA: TGTGCCAGCAGCTGGGCCACGAACACTGAAGCTTTCTTT
CDR3 protein: CASSWATNTEAFF

D gene: TRBD1
V gene: TRBV6-2/TRBV6-3
clone size: NA
J gene: TRBJ1-5
CDR3 DNA: TGTGCCAGCGGACAGGGGCGCAATCAGCCCCAGCATTTT
CDR3 protein: CASGQGRNQPQHF

D gene: TRBD1
V gene: TRBV4-2
clone size: many
J gene: TRBJ2-1
CDR3 DNA: TGTGCCAGCAGCCACCTACAGGGGTCGGGCAATGAGCAGTTCTTC
CDR3 protein: CASSHLQGSGNEQFF

D gene: NA
V gene: TRBV4-2
clone size: NA
J gene: TRBJ2-5
CDR3 DNA: TGTGCCAGCACCCAAGATCCGACGTACTACTCCCAAGAGACCCAGTACTTC
CDR3 protein: CASTQDPTYYSQETQYF

D gene: TRBD1
V gene: TRBV6-1
clone size: few
J gene: TRBJ2-1
CDR3 DNA: TGTGCCAGCAGCGATCGGACAGGTCCTCTTAATGAGCAGTTCTTC
CDR3 protein: CASSDRTGPLNEQFF

D gene: TRBD2
V gene: TRBV7-9
clone size: few
J gene: TRBJ2-1
CDR3 DNA: TGTGCCAGCAGCTTATCGGGGCGGGAGCCCCCCTGGGGTGAGCAGTTCTTC
CDR3 protein: CASSLSGREPPWGEQFF

D gene: NA
V gene: TRBV20-1
clone size: few
J gene: TRBJ2-1
CDR3 DNA: TGCAGTGCTGGGAAACAGGGTAAAGTAAATGAGCAGTTCTTC
CDR3 protein: CSAGKQGKVNEQFF

D gene: NA
V gene: TRBV7-2
clone size: NA
J gene: TRBJ1-1
CDR3 DNA: TGTGCCAGCAGCTTACTGGACAGCAACACTGAAGCTTTCTTT
CDR3 protein: CASSLLDSNTEAFF

D gene: TRBD2
V gene: TRBV12-3/TRBV12-4
clone size: few
J gene: TRBJ2-1
CDR3 DNA: TGTGCCAGCAGGGAACCACTCCTAGCGGGAGGGCCGATAGATGAGCAGTTCTTC
CDR3 protein: CASREPLLAGGPIDEQFF

D gene: TRBD1
V gene: TRBV4-1
clone size: few
J gene: TRBJ2-7
CDR3 DNA: TGCGCCAGCAGCCCCAAACTTTCGGGACAGGGGGCGTTTTGGACCTACGAGCAGTACTTC
CDR3 protein: CASSPKLSGQGAFWTYEQYF

D gene: NA
V gene: TRBV5-1
clone size: many
J gene: TRBJ2-7
CDR3 DNA: TGCGCCAGCGGGGGCGTCTTGGGCGACGAGCAGTACTTC
CDR3 protein: CASGGVLGDEQYF

D gene: TRBD1
V gene: TRBV7-2
clone size: many
J gene: TRBJ2-1
CDR3 DNA: TGTGCCAGCAGCTTGGACAGGGGGCGGGATGAGCAGTTCTTC
CDR3 protein: CASSLDRGRDEQFF

D gene: NA
V gene: TRBV18
clone size: few
J gene: TRBJ1-2
CDR3 DNA: TGTGCCAGCTCACCCCAAGGGGACGCGACCCACTACACCTTC
CDR3 protein: CASSPQGDATHYTF

D gene: NA
V gene: TRBV6-7
clone size: NA
J gene: TRBJ1-2
CDR3 DNA: TGTGCCAGCAGTTACCCAACCCCAGGGGATGGCTACACCTTC
CDR3 protein: CASSYPTPGDGYTF

D gene: NA
V gene: TRBV6-6
clone size: NA
J gene: TRBJ1-1
CDR3 DNA: TGTGCCAGCAGTTACGGGGCAGGGCCATCGAACACTGAAGCTTTCTTT
CDR3 protein: CASSYGAGPSNTEAFF

D gene: TRBD2
V gene: TRBV20-1
clone size: many
J gene: TRBJ2-7
CDR3 DNA: TGCAGTGCTAGGGGGCTAGCGGGAGGACACTACGAGCAGTACTTC
CDR3 protein: CSARGLAGGHYEQYF

D gene: TRBD2
V gene: TRBV7-6
clone size: few
J gene: TRBJ2-5
CDR3 DNA: TGTGCCAGCAGCCCACACTGGGCCAAAGCGGGAGAAGAGACCCAGTACTTC
CDR3 protein: CASSPHWAKAGEETQYF

D gene: TRBD2
V gene: TRBV5-1
clone size: many
J gene: TRBJ2-7
CDR3 DNA: TGCGCCAGCAGCTTGTTAGCGGGAGGCCCTACCTCCTACGAGCAGTACTTC
CDR3 protein: CASSLLAGGPTSYEQYF

D gene: NA
V gene: TRBV5-1
clone size: few
J gene: TRBJ2-2
CDR3 DNA: TGCGCCAGCAGCTTGCGGGAAAAGGGCGTCACCGGGGAGCTGTTTTTT
CDR3 protein: CASSLREKGVTGELFF

D gene: NA
V gene: TRBV7-9
clone size: NA
J gene: TRBJ1-6
CDR3 DNA: TGTGCCAGCAGCCCCCAGGGACGGGATAATTCACCCCTCCACTTT
CDR3 protein: CASSPQGRDNSPLHF

D gene: TRBD1
V gene: TRBV20-1
clone size: few
J gene: TRBJ2-7
CDR3 DNA: TGCAGTGTGACAGGGCGGTTATCCTACGAGCAGTACTTC
CDR3 protein: CSVTGRLSYEQYF

D gene: TRBD2
V gene: TRBV4-3
clone size: many
J gene: TRBJ2-7
CDR3 DNA: TGCGCCAGCAGCCAAGATTTGTCGGGTCGGGACGGGAGGGCCTACGAGCAGTACTTC
CDR3 protein: CASSQDLSGRDGRAYEQYF

D gene: NA
V gene: TRBV4-1
clone size: few
J gene: TRBJ2-1
CDR3 DNA: TGCGCCAGCAGCCAAGATGAAGCGGCAGACTACAATGAGCAGTTCTTC
CDR3 protein: CASSQDEAADYNEQFF

D gene: NA
V gene: TRBV7-2
clone size: few
J gene: TRBJ1-2
CDR3 DNA: TGTGCCAGCAGCTTCGGGGCAGGGGCTTATGGCTACACCTTC
CDR3 protein: CASSFGAGAYGYTF